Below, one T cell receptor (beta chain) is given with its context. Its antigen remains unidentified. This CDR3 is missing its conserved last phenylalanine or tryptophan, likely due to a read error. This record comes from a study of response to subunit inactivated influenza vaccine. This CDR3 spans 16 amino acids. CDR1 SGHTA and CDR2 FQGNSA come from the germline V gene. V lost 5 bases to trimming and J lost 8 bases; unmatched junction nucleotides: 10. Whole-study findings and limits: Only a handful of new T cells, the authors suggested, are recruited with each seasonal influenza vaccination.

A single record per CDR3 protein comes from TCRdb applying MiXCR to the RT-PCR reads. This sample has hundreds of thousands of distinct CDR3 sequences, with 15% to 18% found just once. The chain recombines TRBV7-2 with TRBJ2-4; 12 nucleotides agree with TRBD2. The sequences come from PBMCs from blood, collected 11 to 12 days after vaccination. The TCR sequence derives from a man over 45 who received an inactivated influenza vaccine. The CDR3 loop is CASSVRLAGEGDIQYI. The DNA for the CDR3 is TGTGCCAGCAGCGTAAGACTAGCGGGAGAAGGGGACATTCAGTACATC.